This passage covers 2 T cell receptor beta chains from one sample sequenced in a study of blood T cell repertoires in COVID-19. Some clones are missing from TCRdb's copy, which holds only in-frame ones; the method was immunoSEQ multiplex PCR. In the table there are 250,000 to 400,000 clones, 90% of which are singletons. The sequenced sample consisted of peripheral blood. The receptors were gathered from a woman aged 25 to 39 with COVID-19, enrolled during active disease.

V gene TRBV29-1 combines with J gene TRBJ2-7; TRBD2 matches at 11 bases. The V segment lost 6 bases and the J segment 5 bases; nucleotides outside the gene matches: 6. In germline, CDR1 is SQVTM, CDR2 ANQGSEA. The CDR3 runs 13 residues. The CDR3 spells CSVKETSGNEQYF. For the CDR3, the DNA is TGCAGCGTGAAAGAGACTAGCGGGAACGAGCAGTACTTC.

The chain is built from TRBV7-2 and TRBJ1-5; D is perhaps TRBD1 (6 bases). The CDR3 is made up of 14 amino acids. Germline CDR1 is SGHTA and CDR2 is FQGNSA. V lost 1 base and J 7 bases, leaving 11 bases between the germline ends. CDR3 sequence (DNA): TGTGCCAGCAGCTTAGAGGGGGGGGACCAGCCCCAGCATTTT. This translates into CASSLEGGDQPQHF.